This record concerns one T cell receptor (beta chain) sequence. Its antigen remains unknown. Alongside a J-beta primer mix, a sample-barcoded 5' primer served in a second PCR lasting roughly 7 to 11 cycles. A single record per CDR3 protein comes from TCRdb applying MiXCR to the 5' RACE reads. The table has about 780,000 distinct CDR3 sequences, around 62% seen once. This entry comes from a study of blood T cells in healthy people across ages. Background on the study: When template switching was applied, about one barcoded beta molecule was captured per two T cells.

The ends lost 3 bases at V and 5 bases at J; junction bases unmatched: 7. The CDR3 loop spans 15 amino acids. Findings and caveats of the study: For the donors, CMV status was unknown and possibly confounded expanded clonotype changes.

The study drew donors from healthy Caucasian individuals in Russia aged roughly 6 to 90. Every sample had a minimum of 6.5 million PBMCs isolated. The chain joins TRBV12-3 or TRBV12-4 to TRBJ2-1; 7 positions agree with TRBD2. The specimen sequenced was blood. The clonotype originates from a man younger than 40 in good health. CDR3: CASSLGGVGNNEQFF. The CDR3 DNA follows: TGTGCCAGCAGTTTGGGAGGGGTGGGGAACAATGAGCAGTTCTTC.